This entry describes one T cell receptor beta chain. This record comes from a study of T cell responses to AZD1222 COVID-19 vaccine. The method was immunoSEQ multiplex PCR; TCRdb's version includes in-frame clones alone and lacks a portion of them. This table has 100,000 to 110,000 clones, about 88% appearing once. CDR1 is SGHRS and CDR2 is YFSETQ in the germline V gene. The germline V and J ends were trimmed by 1 base and 0 bases, with 10 bases remaining between them. CDR3 length: 15 residues. The clonotype was recovered from an adult in good health. The specimen comprised peripheral blood, sampled on day 0 of AZD1222 vaccination. The chain links TRBV5-1 to TRBJ1-2; D gene ambiguous. The CDR3 loop reads CASSLPTAANYGYTF. CDR3 sequence (DNA): TGCGCCAGCAGCTTGCCAACAGCAGCTAACTATGGCTACACCTTC.